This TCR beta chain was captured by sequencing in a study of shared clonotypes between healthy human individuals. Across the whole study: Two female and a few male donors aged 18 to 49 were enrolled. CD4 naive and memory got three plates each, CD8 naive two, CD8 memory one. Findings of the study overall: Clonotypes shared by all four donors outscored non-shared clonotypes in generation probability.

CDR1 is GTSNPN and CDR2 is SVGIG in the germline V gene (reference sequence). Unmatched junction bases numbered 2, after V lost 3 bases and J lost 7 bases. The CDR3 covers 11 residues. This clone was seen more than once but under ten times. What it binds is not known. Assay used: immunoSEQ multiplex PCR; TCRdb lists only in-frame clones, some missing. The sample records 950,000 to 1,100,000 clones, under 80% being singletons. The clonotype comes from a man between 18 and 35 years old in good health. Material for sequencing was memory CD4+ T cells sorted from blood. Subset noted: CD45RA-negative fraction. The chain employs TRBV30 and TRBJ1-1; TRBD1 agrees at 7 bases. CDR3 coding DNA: TGTGCCTGGAGCGGGGACAGTGAAGCTTTCTTT. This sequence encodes CAWSGDSEAFF.